This entry lists 10 T cell receptor beta chains sequenced from one sample in a study of blood T cell repertoires in COVID-19. The method was immunoSEQ multiplex PCR; TCRdb's version includes in-frame clones alone and lacks a portion of them. The sample holds 350,000 to 400,000 clones; 88% are singletons and the top ten take more than 0.95%. Input material: PBMCs or T cells enriched from blood (not recorded which). These receptors originate from a woman aged 18-30 years who had recovered from COVID-19.

The chain is built from TRBV5-1 and TRBJ2-1; tentatively, D is TRBD1 (6 bases). V was trimmed by 3 bases and J by 4 bases, leaving 17 bases between them. Germline-derived CDR1 and CDR2 are SGHRS and YFSETQ. This CDR3 has 16 residues. Here the CDR3 DNA reads TGCGCCAGCAGCTCGTATGACAGGAGCTTATACAATGAGCAGTTCTTC. Translated, it gives CASSSYDRSLYNEQFF.

V usage is TRBV5-4 and J usage is TRBJ2-7, with TRBD2 matching over 11 bases. Germline V lookup: CDR1 SGHNT, CDR2 YYREEE (reference sequence). This CDR3 spans 15 amino acids. The V gene end was trimmed by 2 bases and the J gene end by 1 base; junction bases not matched to a gene: 2. CDR3 DNA sequence: TGTGCCAGCAGCTTCCCTAGCGGGGGGTCCTACGAGCAGTACTTC. The encoded protein is CASSFPSGGSYEQYF.

Concerning this clone itself: Other DNA sequences in this specimen translate into the identical CDR3. The V gene is TRBV7-9, the J gene TRBJ2-5; D gene unclear. V was clipped by 4 bases and J by 2 bases, with 2 bases between them. Germline V gives CDR1 SEHNR, CDR2 FQNEAQ (reference sequence). The length of the CDR3 is 11 residues. In DNA form, the CDR3 reads TGTGCCAGCAGCTCGCAAGAGACCCAGTACTTC. It codes for CASSSQETQYF. Filled out from reference TRBV7-9 and TRBJ2-5, the complete variable domain reads DTGVSQNPRHKITKRGQNVTFRCDPISEHNRLYWYRQTLGQGPEFLTYFQNEAQLEKSRLLSDRFSAERPKGSFSTLEIQRTEQGDSAMYLCASSSQETQYFGPGTRLLVL.

This chain connects TRBV12-5 to TRBJ2-1; D perhaps matches TRBD2 (6 bases). Per germline, CDR1 LGHNT and CDR2 FRNRAP. This CDR3 region has 14 residues. Trimming pared 2 bases from V and 7 bases from J, leaving 12 bases between. CDR3 nucleotides: TGTGCTAGTGGTTTGTCCCGACTAGGGAATGAGCAGTTCTTC. Amino acids: CASGLSRLGNEQFF.

The gene calls are TRBV10-1 and TRBJ2-7; 9 bases fit TRBD1. This CDR3 spans 13 amino acids. CDR1 and CDR2 (germline): WNHNN, SYGVQD (reference sequence). Trimming removed 7 bases from V and 7 bases from J; junction bases left unmatched: 8. CDR3 residues: CASNEGQGQEQYF. The CDR3 DNA sequence: TGCGCCAGCAACGAGGGACAGGGTCAAGAGCAGTACTTC.

J is TRBJ2-3 and V is TRBV10-3; 10 bases align to TRBD1. The CDR3 has 16 amino acids. J gave up 3 bases and V 9 bases, and 12 bases lay outside the gene matches. Germline CDR1 ENHRY, CDR2 SYGVKD. In nucleotides, the CDR3 is TGTGCCATTGGGACAGGGGCTCGTAGACAAACAGATACGCAGTATTTT. Translation gives CAIGTGARRQTDTQYF.

This clone was detected only a few times. The V call is TRBV5-5, the J call TRBJ1-1; the D is unclear. The germline CDR1 and CDR2 sequences are SGHKS and YYEKEE (reference sequence). The V and J ends lost 2 bases and 5 bases respectively, with 10 bases between them. The CDR3 length is 13 residues. CDR3 protein: CASSFGEWTEAFF. The CDR3 nucleotides read TGTGCCAGCAGCTTTGGGGAGTGGACTGAAGCTTTCTTT.

The chain links TRBV30 to TRBJ1-2; D perhaps matches TRBD1 (5 bases). Germline CDR1 GTSNPN, CDR2 SVGIG (reference sequence). The length of the CDR3 is 10 residues. V lost 5 bases to trimming and J lost 6 bases, with 7 bases between them. The CDR3 protein is CAWQGDGYTF. CDR3 DNA sequence: TGTGCCTGGCAAGGGGATGGCTACACCTTC.

To note about this clone: Other DNA sequences in this sample translate to the same CDR3. V and J are TRBV5-1 and TRBJ1-5; TRBD1 matches 9 bases. V lost 3 bases, J lost 4 bases, and 2 bases stayed unmatched. The germline V gene has CDR1 SGHRS and CDR2 YFSETQ. The CDR3 totals 14 residues. In DNA form, the CDR3 reads TGCGCCAGCAGCTCGGGACAGGGAAATCAGCCCCAGCATTTT. Translation gives CASSSGQGNQPQHF.

The chain employs TRBV7-8 and TRBJ1-3; D not certain. The V gene lost 5 bases and the J gene lost 0 bases, with 14 bases spanning the gap. CDR3 length: 16 residues. Germline CDR1 SGHVS, CDR2 FQNEAQ. The CDR3 sequence is CASSRFEWSSGNTIYF. The CDR3 nucleotides are TGTGCCAGCAGCCGCTTCGAGTGGAGCTCTGGAAACACCATATATTTT. Based on the CDR3 plus reference TRBV7-8 and TRBJ1-3, the full variable domain is GAGVSQSPRYKVAKRGQDVALRCDPISGHVSLFWYQQALGQGPEFLTYFQNEAQLDKSGLPSDRFFAERPEGSVSTLKIQRTQQEDSAVYLCASSRFEWSSGNTIYFGEGSWLTVV.